This TCR beta chain was profiled in a study of regulatory T cells in long-lasting Graves disease. Points from the study as a whole: Patients with persistent disease showed a bias toward TRBV28, TRBJ1-2 and TRBJ2-5. Clonotypes that were public and shared totalled a few thousand in persistent patients versus around 970 in new patients.

This clonotype was observed many times. Its antigen is unidentified. As for time point: newly diagnosed GD, antithyroid drugs for less than 3 months. Extracted RNA from PBMCs served as the source of the TCR library. EDTA tubes received approximately 10 milliliters of collected peripheral blood. TCR beta libraries were built with iRepertoire HTBI primers and Arm-PCR of CDR3 regions. Via MiXCR, TCRdb re-called the multiplex PCR reads, giving one row per CDR3 protein. The data contain 200,000 to 250,000 distinct CDR3 sequences, roughly 18% of them singletons. The CDR3 totals 14 residues. Trimming took off 1 base at V and 6 bases at J, with 10 bases between the two ends. CDR1 SGHVS and CDR2 FQNEAQ come from the germline V gene.

This chain joins TRBV7-8 and TRBJ2-1; D is uncertain. This TCR was recovered from a female donor with Graves disease. The sequencing here drew on peripheral blood mononuclear cells (PBMCs), taken at new diagnosis, from a patient treated with antithyroid drugs. Here the CDR3 DNA reads TGTGCCAGCAGCTTAGGGCCCGAGGCCAATGAGCAGTTCTTC. This translates into CASSLGPEANEQFF.